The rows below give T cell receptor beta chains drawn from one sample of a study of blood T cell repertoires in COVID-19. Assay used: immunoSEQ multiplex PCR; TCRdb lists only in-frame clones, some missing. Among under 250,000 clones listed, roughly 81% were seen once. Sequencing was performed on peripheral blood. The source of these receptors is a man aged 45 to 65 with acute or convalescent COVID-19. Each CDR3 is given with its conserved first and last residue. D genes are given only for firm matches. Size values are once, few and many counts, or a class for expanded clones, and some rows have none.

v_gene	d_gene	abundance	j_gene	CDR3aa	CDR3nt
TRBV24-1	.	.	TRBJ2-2	CATSETTGELFF	TGTGCCACCAGTGAGACAACCGGGGAGCTGTTTTTT
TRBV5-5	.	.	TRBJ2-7	CASSFNYEQYF	TGTGCCAGCAGCTTTAACTACGAGCAGTACTTC
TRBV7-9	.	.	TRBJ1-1	CASSFGQDTEAFF	TGTGCCAGCAGCTTCGGACAAGACACTGAAGCTTTCTTT
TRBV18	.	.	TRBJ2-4	CASSPLRMIAKNIQYF	TGTGCCAGCTCACCCCTAAGAATGATAGCCAAAAACATTCAGTACTTC
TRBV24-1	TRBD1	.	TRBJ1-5	CATSHTGGNQPQHF	TGTGCCACCAGTCACACAGGGGGCAATCAGCCCCAGCATTTT
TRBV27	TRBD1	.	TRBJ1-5	CASSPSVVTGGEVSNQPQHF	TGTGCCAGCAGTCCGTCGGTGGTGACAGGGGGCGAAGTTAGCAATCAGCCCCAGCATTTT
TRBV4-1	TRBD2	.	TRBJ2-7	CASSASGAVSYEQYF	TGCGCCAGCAGCGCTAGCGGGGCCGTATCCTACGAGCAGTACTTC
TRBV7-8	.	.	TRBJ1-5	CASSRLNPSRSQPQHF	TGTGCCAGCAGCCGCCTGAACCCGTCGCGGAGTCAGCCCCAGCATTTT
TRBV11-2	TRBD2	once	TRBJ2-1	CAGRTAGGGHNEQFF	TGTGCCGGACGGACGGCGGGAGGAGGGCACAATGAGCAGTTCTTC
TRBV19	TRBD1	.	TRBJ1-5	CASSGTGGQPQHF	TGTGCCAGTAGTGGGACAGGGGGACAGCCCCAGCATTTT
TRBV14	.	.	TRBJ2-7	CASSQDRGQSYEQYF	TGTGCCAGCAGCCAAGATCGGGGACAATCCTACGAGCAGTACTTC
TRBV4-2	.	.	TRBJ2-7	CASSPSVAPGSTYEQYF	TGTGCCAGCAGCCCCTCGGTAGCGCCGGGATCCACCTACGAGCAGTACTTC
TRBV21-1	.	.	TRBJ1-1	CASSKQGEAFF	TGTGCCAGCAGCAAACAGGGGGAAGCTTTCTTT
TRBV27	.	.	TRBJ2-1	CASRGGALGNEQFF	TGTGCCAGCCGAGGGGGAGCCTTGGGTAATGAGCAGTTCTTC